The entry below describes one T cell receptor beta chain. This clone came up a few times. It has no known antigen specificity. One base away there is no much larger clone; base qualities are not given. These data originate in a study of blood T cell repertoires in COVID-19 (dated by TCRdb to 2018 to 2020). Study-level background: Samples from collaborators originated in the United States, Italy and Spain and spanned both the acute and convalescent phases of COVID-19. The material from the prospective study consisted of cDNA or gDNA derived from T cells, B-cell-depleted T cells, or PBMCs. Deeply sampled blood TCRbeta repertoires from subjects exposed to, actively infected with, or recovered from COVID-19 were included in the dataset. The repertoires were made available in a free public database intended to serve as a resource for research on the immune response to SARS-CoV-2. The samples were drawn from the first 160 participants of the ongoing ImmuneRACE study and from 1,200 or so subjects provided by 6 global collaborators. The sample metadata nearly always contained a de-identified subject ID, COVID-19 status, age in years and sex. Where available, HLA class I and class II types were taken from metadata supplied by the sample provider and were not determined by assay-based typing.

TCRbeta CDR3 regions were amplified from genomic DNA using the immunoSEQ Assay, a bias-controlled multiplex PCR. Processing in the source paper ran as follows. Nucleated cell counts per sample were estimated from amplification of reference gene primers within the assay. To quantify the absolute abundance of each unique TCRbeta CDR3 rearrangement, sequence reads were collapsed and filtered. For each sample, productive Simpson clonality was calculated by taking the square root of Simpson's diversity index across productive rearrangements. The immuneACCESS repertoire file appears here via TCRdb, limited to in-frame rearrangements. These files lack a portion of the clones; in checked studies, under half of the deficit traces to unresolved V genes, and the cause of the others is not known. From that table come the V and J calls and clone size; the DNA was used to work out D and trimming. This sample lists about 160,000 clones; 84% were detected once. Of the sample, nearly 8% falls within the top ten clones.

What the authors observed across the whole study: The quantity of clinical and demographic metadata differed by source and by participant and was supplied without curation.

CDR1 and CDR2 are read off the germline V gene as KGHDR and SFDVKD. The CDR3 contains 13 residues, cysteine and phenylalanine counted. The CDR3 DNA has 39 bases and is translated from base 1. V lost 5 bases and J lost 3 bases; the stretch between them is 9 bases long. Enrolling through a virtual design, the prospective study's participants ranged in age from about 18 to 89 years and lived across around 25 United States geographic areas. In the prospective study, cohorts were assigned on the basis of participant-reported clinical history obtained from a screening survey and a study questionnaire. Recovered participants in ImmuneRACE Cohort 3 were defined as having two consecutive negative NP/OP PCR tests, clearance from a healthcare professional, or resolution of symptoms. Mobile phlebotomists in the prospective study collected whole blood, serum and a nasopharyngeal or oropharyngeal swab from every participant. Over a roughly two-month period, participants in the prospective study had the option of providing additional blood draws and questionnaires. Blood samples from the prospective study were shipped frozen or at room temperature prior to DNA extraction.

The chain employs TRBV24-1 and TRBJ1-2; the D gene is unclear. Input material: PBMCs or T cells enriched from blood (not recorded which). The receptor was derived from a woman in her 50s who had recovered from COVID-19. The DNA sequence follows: TGTGCCACCAGTGTCCCGGGAGACTATGGCTACACCTTC. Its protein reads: CATSVPGDYGYTF.